Each of the 23 T cell receptor beta chains below was sequenced from the same sample in a study of cytomegalovirus exposure and HLA in healthy donors. PCR involved 60 Vbeta and 13 Jbeta primers. Assay: immunoSEQ multiplex PCR; the TCRdb copy retains only in-frame clones and omits some. This sample contains tens of thousands of clones. Input material: PBMCs. These receptors originate from a woman under 30 in good health and CMV-seronegative.

This chain connects TRBV5-1 to TRBJ1-1, with 7 bases fitting TRBD1. V lost 3 bases and J lost 1; bases outside the gene matches: 6. CDR1 and CDR2 from the germline V gene are SGHRS and YFSETQ. This CDR3 has 15 residues. The CDR3 DNA is TGCGCCAGCAGCTCCATACAGGGGCCGAACACTGAAGCTTTCTTT. This codes for CASSSIQGPNTEAFF. The complete variable domain, with remaining parts taken from reference TRBV5-1 and TRBJ1-1, reads KAGVTQTPRYLIKTRGQQVTLSCSPISGHRSVSWYQQTPGQGLQFLFEYFSETQRNKGNFPGRFSGRQFSNSRSEMNVSTLELGDSALYLCASSSIQGPNTEAFFGQGTRLTVV.

The chain links TRBV7-8 to TRBJ1-2; D may be TRBD1 (5 bases). The CDR3 totals 13 residues. The V end was cut by 5 bases, the J end by 5 bases, with 12 bases between. CDR1 is SGHVS, CDR2 FQNEAQ, per germline. CDR3 nucleotides: TGTGCCAGCAGCACAGACAGCCCATATGGCTACACCTTC. Protein: CASSTDSPYGYTF.

Here the CDR3 DNA reads TGTGCCAGCAGTGAGAGTGTCGAAGTGTACGAGCAGTACTTC. Translation gives CASSESVEVYEQYF. The chain employs TRBV25-1 and TRBJ2-7; D remains ambiguous. Germline CDR1 reads MGHDK; CDR2 reads SYGVNS. This CDR3 is 14 amino acids long. V shed 3 bases and J shed 4 bases, with 13 bases lying between them.

This rearrangement joins TRBV15 to TRBJ1-2; the D gene is possibly TRBD1 (6 bases). This CDR3 has 15 amino acids. V was shortened by 0 bases and J by 6 bases, with 14 bases between the two germline ends. Looked up from germline, CDR1 is LNHNV and CDR2 is YYDKDF (reference sequence). The CDR3: CATSRDVGGADGYTF. The CDR3 DNA reads as TGTGCCACCAGCAGAGATGTCGGGGGGGCGGATGGCTACACCTTC. The full variable domain, in which reference TRBV15 and TRBJ1-2 provide the parts outside the CDR3, is DAMVIQNPRYQVTQFGKPVTLSCSQTLNHNVMYWYQQKSSQAPKLLFHYYDKDFNNEADTPDNFQSRRPNTSFCFLDIRSPGLGDTAMYLCATSRDVGGADGYTFGSGTRLTVV.

The chain couples TRBV5-1 to TRBJ1-6, with TRBD1 as a possible D gene (5 bases). V was cut by 3 bases and J by 2 bases, with 9 bases left in between. Germline CDR1 and CDR2: SGHRS and YFSETQ. CDR3 length: 15 amino acids. The CDR3 DNA is TGCGCCAGCAGCTCGACAGAGACCTATAATTCACCCCTCCACTTT. Translating gives CASSSTETYNSPLHF.

V gene TRBV28 combines with J gene TRBJ2-7; TRBD1 might be the D (5 bases). The length of the CDR3 is 15 residues. V lost 3 bases, J lost 2 bases, and 14 bases lay in between. Germline CDR1 MDHEN, CDR2 SYDVKM. The CDR3 region has the DNA TGTGCCAGCAGTTTCTGGGGCTCCAGCGCCTACGAGCAGTACTTC. It is translated as CASSFWGSSAYEQYF. The full variable domain, rest sourced from reference TRBV28 and TRBJ2-7, is DVKVTQSSRYLVKRTGEKVFLECVQDMDHENMFWYRQDPGLGLRLIYFSYDVKMKEKGDIPEGYSVSREKKERFSLILESASTNQTSMYLCASSFWGSSAYEQYFGPGTRLTVT.

The chain carries TRBV6-6 and TRBJ1-2; unclear D gene. Deletions cut 5 bases from V and 3 bases from J, with 19 bases between. The CDR3 length is 16 residues. The V gene's germline CDR1 is MNHNY and CDR2 SVGAGI (reference sequence). The CDR3 sequence: CASSTETSGRDYGYTF. The CDR3 bases are TGTGCCAGCAGTACCGAAACTTCGGGGAGAGACTATGGCTACACCTTC.

This chain uses TRBV19 with TRBJ2-1; TRBD1 might be the D (5 bases). Trimming removed 8 bases at V and 7 bases at J, with 15 bases between. Germline CDR1 reads LNHDA; CDR2 reads SQIVND (reference sequence). The CDR3 runs to 13 residues. DNA of the CDR3: TGTGCCAGTTGGGTGGCAGGGTCGAATGAGCAGTTCTTC. Translated, it gives CASWVAGSNEQFF.

The gene calls are TRBV6-5 and TRBJ1-2; no clear D. Germline V gives CDR1 MNHEY, CDR2 SVGAGI. V gave up 2 bases and J gave up 2 bases, with 6 bases separating them. The CDR3 sequence is 13 residues long. The CDR3 DNA reads as TGTGCCAGCAGTTACGAGGGAAACTATGGCTACACCTTC. It specifies CASSYEGNYGYTF.

J is TRBJ2-7 and V is TRBV4-1; 8 bases match TRBD2. The CDR3 runs 15 residues. In germline, CDR1 is MGHRA, CDR2 YSYEKL. J was trimmed by 3 bases and V by 4 bases; bases with no gene match: 8. The CDR3 DNA is TGCGCCAGCAGCCTGGACGGACTAGCTGGCTACGAGCAGTACTTC. Translation: CASSLDGLAGYEQYF.

This chain joins TRBV18 and TRBJ2-1; D possibly corresponds to TRBD1 (6 bases). V dropped 0 bases and J dropped 8 bases, with 17 bases sitting between them. The CDR3 length is 16 residues. Germline CDR1 and CDR2: KGHSH and LQKENI. The CDR3 sequence: CASSPPRGYEGHEQFF. The CDR3 coding sequence is TGTGCCAGCTCACCACCCAGGGGTTACGAAGGTCATGAGCAGTTCTTC.

This chain connects TRBV6-4 to TRBJ2-2; 9 bases match TRBD2. The germline CDR1 and CDR2 sequences are MRHNA and SNTAGT. CDR3 size: 14 residues. The V segment lost 5 bases and the J segment 5 bases; nucleotides outside the gene matches: 3. The CDR3 sequence is CASSSAGGTGELFF. The CDR3 nucleotides are TGTGCCAGCAGTTCCGCGGGGGGGACCGGGGAGCTGTTTTTT.

The DNA of the CDR3 is TGCGCCAGCAGTTACACCGGGACAGCCTATGGCTACACCTTC. It is translated as CASSYTGTAYGYTF. The gene calls are TRBV10-2 and TRBJ1-2; 7 bases are shared with TRBD1. The length of the CDR3 is 14 residues. J lost 4 bases, V lost 5 bases, and 7 bases had no gene match. The germline gives CDR1 WSHSY, CDR2 SAAADI.

The CDR3 DNA is TGTGCCAGCAGTGAAGCGGAGGGGTCTGGAAACACCATATATTTT. This gives the protein CASSEAEGSGNTIYF. The rearrangement joins TRBV6-1 to TRBJ1-3, with D maybe TRBD1 (5 bases). Trimming removed 0 bases at V and 1 base at J, with 7 bases between. This CDR3 region has 15 residues. Germline V gene lookup returns CDR1 MNHNS and CDR2 SASEGT.

The chain combines TRBV7-9 with TRBJ2-7, with no clear D. The CDR3 runs to 14 residues. Germline V gene lookup returns CDR1 SEHNR and CDR2 FQNEAQ (reference sequence). Between the trimmed V and J ends, which lost 1 base and 6 bases, there was a span of 13 bases. CDR3 sequence: CASSLVEYPIEQYF. As DNA, the CDR3 is TGTGCCAGCAGCTTAGTCGAGTACCCCATCGAGCAGTACTTC.

The chain has TRBV13 and TRBJ2-7; 10 positions agree with TRBD2. CDR3 length equals 16 residues. With V trimmed by 1 base and J by 2 bases, 5 bases remained unmatched. Germline CDR1 is PRHDT and CDR2 is FYEKMQ (reference sequence). CDR3 residues: CASSLAQRGGTYEQYF. The CDR3 bases are TGTGCCAGCAGCTTAGCCCAGCGGGGGGGGACCTACGAGCAGTACTTC.

This rearrangement joins TRBV19 to TRBJ1-2; 8 bases line up with TRBD1. Germline V gene lookup returns CDR1 LNHDA and CDR2 SQIVND (reference sequence). V gave up 5 bases and J gave up 0 bases; unmatched junction bases: 5. CDR3 length: 15 residues. CDR3 nucleotide sequence: TGTGCCAGTAGTCGTACAGGGGGTGCTAACTATGGCTACACCTTC. It yields the protein CASSRTGGANYGYTF.

The V gene is TRBV9, the J gene TRBJ2-1; 10 positions match TRBD1. J was trimmed by 3 bases and V by 3 bases; bases with no gene match: 3. Germline values: CDR1 SGDLS, CDR2 YYNGEE. The CDR3 covers 15 residues. CDR3: CASSAGQGHYNEQFF. As DNA, the CDR3 is TGTGCCAGCAGCGCGGGACAGGGGCACTACAATGAGCAGTTCTTC.

The chain couples TRBV7-9 to TRBJ2-3; D uncertain. V gave up 4 bases and J gave up 6 bases, with 8 bases separating them. Germline V CDR1 and CDR2: SEHNR, FQNEAQ (reference sequence). The CDR3 contains 12 residues. The CDR3 DNA sequence: TGTGCCAGCAGCTCCGAGGTGGATACGCAGTATTTT. Amino acid sequence: CASSSEVDTQYF.

This sequence joins TRBV28 and TRBJ2-7, with D possibly TRBD2 on 5 matching bases. V lost 6 bases and J lost 3, with 12 bases in between. Per germline, CDR1 MDHEN and CDR2 SYDVKM. CDR3 size: 13 residues. The CDR3: CASRRVAVYEQYF. The CDR3 DNA follows: TGTGCCAGCAGGCGGGTGGCAGTCTACGAGCAGTACTTC.

The chain carries TRBV7-8 and TRBJ2-7; no definite D call. CDR1 is SGHVS and CDR2 is FQNEAQ in the germline V gene. V shed 1 base and J shed 2 bases, with 12 bases lying between them. There are 15 residues in the CDR3. CDR3 DNA: TGTGCCAGCAGCTTAGGGGCATCAGGCGCCTACGAGCAGTACTTC. Its translation is CASSLGASGAYEQYF. Combining the CDR3 with reference TRBV7-8 and TRBJ2-7 gives the whole variable domain GAGVSQSPRYKVAKRGQDVALRCDPISGHVSLFWYQQALGQGPEFLTYFQNEAQLDKSGLPSDRFFAERPEGSVSTLKIQRTQQEDSAVYLCASSLGASGAYEQYFGPGTRLTVT.

V gene TRBV2 combines with J gene TRBJ2-7; 14 nucleotides match TRBD2. CDR1 is SNHLY, CDR2 FYNNEI, per germline. The CDR3 runs to 15 residues. With V trimmed by 4 bases and J by 4 bases, 3 bases remained unmatched. The DNA of the CDR3 is TGTGCCAGCAGTGCCCGGACTAGCGGGGGGTACGAGCAGTACTTC. It codes for CASSARTSGGYEQYF.

The chain links TRBV6-5 to TRBJ1-5, with 9 bases lining up with TRBD1. The germline V gene encodes CDR1 MNHEY and CDR2 SVGAGI. V lost 5 bases, J lost 6 bases, and 5 bases stayed unmatched. This CDR3 has 14 amino acids. CDR3 DNA sequence: TGTGCCAGCAGTGGGACAGGGCATCTTCAGCCCCAGCATTTT. Translated: CASSGTGHLQPQHF.